Below, one T cell receptor (beta chain) is given with its context. Its antigen is as yet unknown. The sample is drawn from a study of monozygotic twins with inflammatory bowel disease. From its re-call of the 5' RACE reads, TCRdb lists each CDR3 protein once, without DNA. The table for this sample gives a few hundred thousand distinct CDR3 sequences. Overall study results and limits: The data did not back a single strong IBD-associated clonotype or signal. Especially with disease activity, IBD patients had fewer clonotypes in common with others than healthy twins did.

CDR3 length: 14 residues. Germline CDR1 is MNHEY and CDR2 is SVGAGI. Sequencing used blood. The clonotype was recovered from a human donor with ulcerative colitis or Crohn's disease, or a healthy co-twin of an affected twin (not recorded which). V is TRBV6-5 and J is TRBJ2-5; TCRdb calls TRBD2, which cannot be checked without DNA. The CDR3 is CASSFSGEPGTQYF.